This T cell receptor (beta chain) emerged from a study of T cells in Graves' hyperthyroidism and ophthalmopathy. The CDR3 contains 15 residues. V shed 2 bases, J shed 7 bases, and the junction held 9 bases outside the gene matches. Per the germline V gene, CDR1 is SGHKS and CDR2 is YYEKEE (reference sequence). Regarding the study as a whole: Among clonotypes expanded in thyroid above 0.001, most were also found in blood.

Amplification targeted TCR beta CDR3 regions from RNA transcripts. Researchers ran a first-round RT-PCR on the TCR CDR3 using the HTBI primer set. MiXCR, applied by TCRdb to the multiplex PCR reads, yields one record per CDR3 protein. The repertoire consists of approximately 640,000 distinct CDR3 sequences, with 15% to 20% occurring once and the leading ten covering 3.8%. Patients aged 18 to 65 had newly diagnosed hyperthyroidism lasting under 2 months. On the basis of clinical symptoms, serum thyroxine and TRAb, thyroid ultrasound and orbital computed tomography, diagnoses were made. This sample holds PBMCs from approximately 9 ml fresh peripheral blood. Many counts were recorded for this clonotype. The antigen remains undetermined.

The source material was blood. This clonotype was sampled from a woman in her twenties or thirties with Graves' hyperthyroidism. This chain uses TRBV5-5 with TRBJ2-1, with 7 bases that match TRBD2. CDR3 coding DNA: TGTGCCAGCAGCTTTTATTCGGCGGGAGTGAATGAGCAGTTCTTC. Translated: CASSFYSAGVNEQFF.